Listed below are T cell receptor beta chains from one sample, sequenced in a study of blood T cells in healthy people across ages. TCRdb redid the calling of the 5' RACE reads with MiXCR, one entry per CDR3 protein. The sample lists about 810,000 distinct CDR3 sequences, under 40% occurring once. The sequencing input was blood. The receptors originated from a man between 18 and 35 years old in good health. Each CDR3 is given with its conserved first and last residue. The order of the fields is clone size, J gene, V gene, D gene, CDR3 length, CDR3 protein, CDR3 DNA. The D gene is left open where the match is weak. Size is stated for part of the rows, as once, few or many counts, or as a class when the clone is expanded.

abundance: .
j_gene: TRBJ2-5
v_gene: TRBV20-1
d_gene: TRBD2
len: 13
CDR3aa: CSANSGGWETQYF
CDR3nt: TGCAGTGCTAACAGCGGGGGGTGGGAGACCCAGTACTTC

abundance: .
j_gene: TRBJ2-1
v_gene: TRBV4-1
d_gene: .
len: 13
CDR3aa: CASSQDPRNEQFF
CDR3nt: TGCGCCAGCAGCCAAGATCCGCGAAATGAGCAGTTCTTC

abundance: .
j_gene: TRBJ2-3
v_gene: TRBV10-3
d_gene: .
len: 15
CDR3aa: CAISDFGGNTDTQYF
CDR3nt: TGTGCCATCAGTGACTTCGGCGGGAACACAGATACGCAGTATTTT

abundance: .
j_gene: TRBJ2-5
v_gene: TRBV11-1
d_gene: .
len: 13
CDR3aa: CASRALDSYVQYF
CDR3nt: TGTGCCAGCAGGGCCCTAGACAGCTACGTGCAGTACTTC

abundance: .
j_gene: TRBJ2-1
v_gene: TRBV12-3/TRBV12-4
d_gene: .
len: 15
CDR3aa: CASSRTGSPYNEQFF
CDR3nt: TGTGCCAGCAGTCGTACAGGGAGTCCCTACAATGAGCAGTTCTTC

abundance: many
j_gene: TRBJ2-1
v_gene: TRBV5-6
d_gene: .
len: 15
CDR3aa: CASSSGEGGYNEQFF
CDR3nt: TGTGCCAGCAGCTCCGGGGAAGGGGGTTACAATGAGCAGTTCTTC

abundance: many
j_gene: TRBJ1-1
v_gene: TRBV3-1
d_gene: .
len: 13
CDR3aa: CASSLAKNTEAFF
CDR3nt: TGTGCCAGCAGCCTAGCCAAGAACACTGAAGCTTTCTTT

abundance: few
j_gene: TRBJ2-7
v_gene: TRBV15
d_gene: .
len: 19
CDR3aa: CATSRVRAGLLLSSYEQYF
CDR3nt: TGTGCCACCAGCAGAGTACGGGCAGGACTACTTCTAAGCTCCTACGAGCAGTACTTC

abundance: .
j_gene: TRBJ2-7
v_gene: TRBV3-1
d_gene: TRBD1
len: 15
CDR3aa: CASSQVVGQAYEQYF
CDR3nt: TGTGCCAGCAGCCAAGTGGTCGGACAGGCCTACGAGCAGTACTTC

abundance: .
j_gene: TRBJ1-2
v_gene: TRBV12-3/TRBV12-4
d_gene: .
len: 15
CDR3aa: CASSSTELANYGYTF
CDR3nt: TGTGCCAGCAGTTCGACGGAGTTAGCTAACTATGGCTACACCTTC

abundance: few
j_gene: TRBJ1-1
v_gene: TRBV7-2
d_gene: .
len: 14
CDR3aa: CASSLPTVSTEAFF
CDR3nt: TGTGCCAGCAGCCTACCGACAGTAAGCACTGAAGCTTTCTTT

abundance: .
j_gene: TRBJ1-5
v_gene: TRBV5-6
d_gene: .
len: 14
CDR3aa: CASSYLSGNQPQHF
CDR3nt: TGTGCCAGCAGCTATCTATCTGGGAATCAGCCCCAGCATTTT

abundance: .
j_gene: TRBJ2-7
v_gene: TRBV6-2/TRBV6-3
d_gene: .
len: 12
CDR3aa: CASSRLPGEQYF
CDR3nt: TGTGCCAGCAGCCGACTCCCCGGCGAGCAGTACTTC

abundance: .
j_gene: TRBJ2-1
v_gene: TRBV29-1
d_gene: .
len: 13
CDR3aa: CSVLGGSYNGQFF
CDR3nt: TGCAGCGTTCTGGGTGGGTCTTACAATGGGCAGTTCTTC

abundance: .
j_gene: TRBJ2-2
v_gene: TRBV12-3/TRBV12-4
d_gene: .
len: 15
CDR3aa: CASSISRGNTGELFF
CDR3nt: TGTGCCAGCAGTATTAGCAGGGGGAACACCGGGGAGCTGTTTTTT

abundance: few
j_gene: TRBJ1-1
v_gene: TRBV19
d_gene: .
len: 13
CDR3aa: CASRSGMNTEAFF
CDR3nt: TGTGCCAGTAGATCAGGGATGAACACTGAAGCTTTCTTT

abundance: .
j_gene: TRBJ2-3
v_gene: TRBV28
d_gene: .
len: 13
CDR3aa: CASSAPEGGTQYF
CDR3nt: TGTGCCAGCAGTGCCCCAGAGGGAGGTACGCAGTATTTT

abundance: .
j_gene: TRBJ2-3
v_gene: TRBV3-1
d_gene: .
len: 17
CDR3aa: CASSQVTSGVGTDTQYF
CDR3nt: TGTGCCAGCAGCCAGGTTACTTCGGGGGTGGGTACAGATACGCAGTATTTT

abundance: many
j_gene: TRBJ2-7
v_gene: TRBV5-6
d_gene: TRBD1
len: 12
CDR3aa: CASSDDREGQYF
CDR3nt: TGTGCCAGCAGCGACGACAGGGAAGGGCAGTACTTC

abundance: .
j_gene: TRBJ2-5
v_gene: TRBV6-2/TRBV6-3
d_gene: .
len: 15
CDR3aa: CASSYGQTRQETQYF
CDR3nt: TGTGCCAGCAGTTACGGACAGACAAGACAAGAGACCCAGTACTTC

abundance: .
j_gene: TRBJ2-7
v_gene: TRBV29-1
d_gene: .
len: 11
CDR3aa: CSVYRDYEQYF
CDR3nt: TGCAGCGTCTACAGGGACTACGAGCAGTACTTC

abundance: few
j_gene: TRBJ1-3
v_gene: TRBV7-2
d_gene: TRBD1
len: 14
CDR3aa: CASSLARQGDTIYF
CDR3nt: TGTGCCAGCAGCTTAGCGCGGCAGGGGGACACCATATATTTT

abundance: .
j_gene: TRBJ1-1
v_gene: TRBV14
d_gene: .
len: 15
CDR3aa: CASSRGAGTGYDAFF
CDR3nt: TGTGCCAGCAGCCGGGGAGCAGGGACTGGATATGATGCTTTCTTT

abundance: .
j_gene: TRBJ1-1
v_gene: TRBV19
d_gene: .
len: 13
CDR3aa: CASAPTGRTEAFF
CDR3nt: TGTGCCAGCGCTCCGACAGGCCGTACTGAAGCTTTCTTT

abundance: .
j_gene: TRBJ2-7
v_gene: TRBV7-8
d_gene: TRBD2
len: 19
CDR3aa: CASSSGLAGALFSYNEQYF
CDR3nt: TGTGCCAGCAGCTCGGGACTAGCGGGGGCTTTATTCTCCTACAATGAGCAGTACTTC

abundance: .
j_gene: TRBJ2-7
v_gene: TRBV7-6
d_gene: TRBD2
len: 15
CDR3aa: CASSHNNGEGNEQYF
CDR3nt: TGTGCCAGCAGCCACAACAACGGGGAGGGCAATGAGCAGTACTTC

abundance: few
j_gene: TRBJ1-5
v_gene: TRBV5-1
d_gene: .
len: 14
CDR3aa: CASSLGADSQPQHF
CDR3nt: TGCGCCAGCAGCTTGGGGGCAGATTCTCAGCCCCAGCATTTT

abundance: many
j_gene: TRBJ2-1
v_gene: TRBV29-1
d_gene: .
len: 15
CDR3aa: CSVGPYGRGNNEQFF
CDR3nt: TGCAGCGTTGGTCCCTATGGACGGGGTAATAATGAGCAGTTCTTC

abundance: .
j_gene: TRBJ1-2
v_gene: TRBV7-9
d_gene: .
len: 15
CDR3aa: CASSGYVGTNYGYTF
CDR3nt: TGTGCCAGCAGCGGATACGTGGGAACTAACTATGGCTACACCTTC

abundance: .
j_gene: TRBJ2-1
v_gene: TRBV7-6
d_gene: TRBD1
len: 16
CDR3aa: CASSLDGTGTYNEQFF
CDR3nt: TGTGCCAGCAGCTTAGATGGGACAGGGACCTACAATGAGCAGTTCTTC

abundance: .
j_gene: TRBJ2-4
v_gene: TRBV7-6
d_gene: TRBD1
len: 20
CDR3aa: CASSSGSGTGGPTAKNIQYF
CDR3nt: TGTGCCAGCAGCTCCGGATCCGGGACAGGGGGACCTACAGCCAAAAACATTCAGTACTTC

abundance: .
j_gene: TRBJ2-3
v_gene: TRBV10-3
d_gene: .
len: 14
CDR3aa: CAIRTPGRSEAQYF
CDR3nt: TGTGCCATCAGGACCCCCGGGAGATCAGAAGCGCAGTATTTT

abundance: few
j_gene: TRBJ2-7
v_gene: TRBV2
d_gene: TRBD1
len: 15
CDR3aa: CASSEEDRGSYEQYF
CDR3nt: TGTGCCAGCAGTGAAGAAGACAGGGGCAGCTACGAGCAGTACTTC

abundance: .
j_gene: TRBJ2-1
v_gene: TRBV4-1
d_gene: .
len: 14
CDR3aa: CASRSSPLQNEQFF
CDR3nt: TGCGCCAGCCGCTCTAGTCCCTTGCAGAATGAGCAGTTCTTC

abundance: .
j_gene: TRBJ2-1
v_gene: TRBV5-6
d_gene: TRBD1
len: 18
CDR3aa: CASSLAAWDRKKYNEQFF
CDR3nt: TGTGCCAGCAGCTTGGCGGCCTGGGACAGAAAAAAATACAATGAGCAGTTCTTC

abundance: .
j_gene: TRBJ2-7
v_gene: TRBV12-3/TRBV12-4
d_gene: TRBD2
len: 16
CDR3aa: CASRAPGGGYSYEQYF
CDR3nt: TGTGCCAGCAGAGCCCCTGGCGGGGGTTACTCCTACGAGCAGTACTTC

abundance: .
j_gene: TRBJ1-1
v_gene: TRBV29-1
d_gene: .
len: 14
CDR3aa: CSVEGVPRGTEAFF
CDR3nt: TGCAGCGTTGAAGGAGTCCCAAGAGGCACTGAAGCTTTCTTT

abundance: few
j_gene: TRBJ2-2
v_gene: TRBV7-2
d_gene: TRBD2
len: 15
CDR3aa: CASSILAANTGELFF
CDR3nt: TGTGCCAGCAGCATACTAGCGGCGAACACCGGGGAGCTGTTTTTT

abundance: few
j_gene: TRBJ2-6
v_gene: TRBV27
d_gene: .
len: 13
CDR3aa: CASGDAGANVLTF
CDR3nt: TGTGCCAGTGGCGATGCTGGGGCCAACGTCCTGACTTTC

abundance: .
j_gene: TRBJ2-5
v_gene: TRBV6-6
d_gene: TRBD2
len: 14
CDR3aa: CASSARERGETQYF
CDR3nt: TGTGCCAGCAGCGCCCGGGAGCGGGGAGAGACCCAGTACTTC

abundance: few
j_gene: TRBJ2-1
v_gene: TRBV5-5
d_gene: TRBD2
len: 13
CDR3aa: CASLRGEVNEQFF
CDR3nt: TGTGCCAGCTTGCGGGGGGAGGTGAATGAGCAGTTCTTC

abundance: many
j_gene: TRBJ2-3
v_gene: TRBV12-3/TRBV12-4
d_gene: .
len: 12
CDR3aa: CASSSYRDTQYF
CDR3nt: TGTGCCAGCAGTTCCTATCGGGATACGCAGTATTTT

abundance: .
j_gene: TRBJ1-2
v_gene: TRBV20-1
d_gene: TRBD1
len: 13
CDR3aa: CSARATGYASYTF
CDR3nt: TGCAGTGCTAGAGCGACAGGGTATGCTAGCTACACCTTC

abundance: .
j_gene: TRBJ1-5
v_gene: TRBV10-3
d_gene: .
len: 16
CDR3aa: CAISDRDTYSNQPQHF
CDR3nt: TGTGCCATCAGTGATAGGGACACTTATAGCAATCAGCCCCAGCATTTT

abundance: .
j_gene: TRBJ2-1
v_gene: TRBV20-1
d_gene: .
len: 12
CDR3aa: CSAEGGTDEQFF
CDR3nt: TGCAGTGCCGAGGGGGGTACCGATGAGCAGTTCTTC

abundance: .
j_gene: TRBJ2-2
v_gene: TRBV29-1
d_gene: TRBD2
len: 14
CDR3aa: CSVFERENTGELFF
CDR3nt: TGCAGCGTTTTTGAGCGGGAGAACACCGGGGAGCTGTTTTTT

abundance: .
j_gene: TRBJ2-6
v_gene: TRBV6-5
d_gene: .
len: 14
CDR3aa: CASTNSAGANVLTF
CDR3nt: TGTGCCAGCACTAACTCGGCTGGGGCCAACGTCCTGACTTTC

abundance: .
j_gene: TRBJ2-7
v_gene: TRBV5-1
d_gene: TRBD2
len: 15
CDR3aa: CASSDLAGASYEQYF
CDR3nt: TGCGCCAGCAGCGATCTAGCGGGAGCTTCCTACGAGCAGTACTTC

abundance: few
j_gene: TRBJ2-3
v_gene: TRBV11-1
d_gene: TRBD2
len: 16
CDR3aa: CASSLAVGGSTDTQYF
CDR3nt: TGTGCCAGCAGCTTAGCGGTCGGGGGGAGCACAGATACGCAGTATTTT

abundance: .
j_gene: TRBJ2-3
v_gene: TRBV27
d_gene: .
len: 14
CDR3aa: CASSFDILGDTQYF
CDR3nt: TGTGCCAGCAGTTTTGATATCTTAGGAGATACGCAGTATTTT

abundance: .
j_gene: TRBJ2-1
v_gene: TRBV7-8
d_gene: TRBD2
len: 19
CDR3aa: CASSPRMGTSGGVYNEQFF
CDR3nt: TGTGCCAGCAGTCCTCGAATGGGGACTAGCGGGGGGGTATACAATGAGCAGTTCTTC

abundance: many
j_gene: TRBJ2-3
v_gene: TRBV24-1
d_gene: TRBD1
len: 16
CDR3aa: CATSDSRQGYTDTQYF
CDR3nt: TGTGCCACCAGTGATTCCAGACAGGGCTACACAGATACGCAGTATTTT

abundance: .
j_gene: TRBJ1-2
v_gene: TRBV6-6
d_gene: .
len: 13
CDR3aa: CASQTPGDYGYTF
CDR3nt: TGTGCCAGCCAAACACCAGGGGACTATGGCTACACCTTC

abundance: many
j_gene: TRBJ1-2
v_gene: TRBV7-2
d_gene: .
len: 15
CDR3aa: CASSSGTPFPYGYTF
CDR3nt: TGTGCCAGCAGTTCGGGGACGCCATTCCCCTATGGCTACACCTTC

abundance: once
j_gene: TRBJ1-2
v_gene: TRBV20-1
d_gene: .
len: 14
CDR3aa: CSARDRRGKGGYTF
CDR3nt: TGCAGTGCTAGAGATCGGAGGGGGAAAGGTGGCTACACCTTC

abundance: few
j_gene: TRBJ2-7
v_gene: TRBV20-1
d_gene: TRBD2
len: 15
CDR3aa: CSARGGVPSYNEQYF
CDR3nt: TGCAGTGCTCGGGGGGGGGTTCCCTCCTACAATGAGCAGTACTTC